The rows below give T cell receptor beta chains drawn from one sample of a study of T cell responses to AZD1222 COVID-19 vaccine. Clones were read by immunoSEQ multiplex PCR, and TCRdb kept only the in-frame ones, dropping some. This table has over 150,000 clones, approximately 87% appearing once. Source: peripheral blood, taken 28 days after the second AZD1222 dose. The receptors shown here come from an adult who received the AZD1222 COVID-19 vaccine. CDR3s include the opening cysteine and the closing phenylalanine or tryptophan. The order of the fields is D gene, CDR3 length, V gene, clone size, J gene, CDR3 protein, CDR3 DNA. A D gene is named only where the DNA matches it firmly. Some rows mark clone size as missing; the rest say once, few, many or name a class of expanded clone.

d_call: TRBD1
cdr3_length: 15
v_call: TRBV4-2
clone_size: -
j_call: TRBJ1-5
cdr3_aa: CASSQLTGDNQPQHF
cdr3_nt: TGTGCCAGCAGCCAATTGACAGGGGACAATCAGCCCCAGCATTTT

d_call: TRBD1
cdr3_length: 16
v_call: TRBV7-2
clone_size: -
j_call: TRBJ1-2
cdr3_aa: CASIRAPGGGRGGYTF
cdr3_nt: TGTGCCAGCATTAGGGCGCCAGGGGGCGGAAGGGGTGGCTACACCTTC

d_call: -
cdr3_length: 14
v_call: TRBV10-2
clone_size: -
j_call: TRBJ2-5
cdr3_aa: CASSARFGEETQYF
cdr3_nt: TGCGCCAGCAGTGCGCGGTTTGGGGAGGAGACCCAGTACTTC

d_call: TRBD2
cdr3_length: 17
v_call: TRBV11-2
clone_size: -
j_call: TRBJ2-3
cdr3_aa: CASSFTSGGGIADTQYF
cdr3_nt: TGTGCCAGCAGCTTCACTAGCGGGGGGGGTATCGCAGATACGCAGTATTTT

d_call: -
cdr3_length: 15
v_call: TRBV4-1
clone_size: -
j_call: TRBJ1-6
cdr3_aa: CASSPTLAANSPLHF
cdr3_nt: TGCGCCAGCAGCCCGACGCTGGCAGCTAATTCACCCCTCCACTTT

d_call: -
cdr3_length: 17
v_call: TRBV18
clone_size: once
j_call: TRBJ2-1
cdr3_aa: CASSPGLRSQSYNEQFF
cdr3_nt: TGTGCCAGCTCACCCGGGTTGAGGAGTCAATCCTACAATGAGCAGTTCTTC

d_call: TRBD1
cdr3_length: 15
v_call: TRBV18
clone_size: -
j_call: TRBJ1-2
cdr3_aa: CASSNRDRGMNGYTF
cdr3_nt: TGTGCCAGCTCGAACCGGGACAGGGGAATGAATGGCTACACCTTC

d_call: TRBD1
cdr3_length: 18
v_call: TRBV6-1
clone_size: few
j_call: TRBJ1-1
cdr3_aa: CASSEPRDRGGVNTEAFF
cdr3_nt: TGTGCCAGCAGTGAACCCCGGGACAGGGGAGGGGTGAACACTGAAGCTTTCTTT

d_call: -
cdr3_length: 14
v_call: TRBV19
clone_size: -
j_call: TRBJ1-1
cdr3_aa: CASANIGGETEAFF
cdr3_nt: TGTGCCAGCGCCAACATAGGGGGGGAAACTGAAGCTTTCTTT

d_call: TRBD1
cdr3_length: 15
v_call: TRBV29-1
clone_size: -
j_call: TRBJ1-2
cdr3_aa: CSVEDWTGGNYGYTF
cdr3_nt: TGCAGCGTTGAAGATTGGACAGGGGGTAACTATGGCTACACCTTC

d_call: TRBD1
cdr3_length: 15
v_call: TRBV7-9
clone_size: -
j_call: TRBJ2-7
cdr3_aa: CASSTRTGGNDEQYF
cdr3_nt: TGTGCCAGCAGCACCCGGACAGGGGGTAACGACGAGCAGTACTTC

d_call: -
cdr3_length: 14
v_call: TRBV18
clone_size: -
j_call: TRBJ2-5
cdr3_aa: CASSPPRQAETQYF
cdr3_nt: TGTGCCAGCTCACCACCGAGGCAGGCCGAGACCCAGTACTTC

d_call: -
cdr3_length: 14
v_call: TRBV9
clone_size: -
j_call: TRBJ1-3
cdr3_aa: CASSLHTSGNTIYF
cdr3_nt: TGTGCCAGCAGCCTACATACCTCTGGAAACACCATATATTTT

d_call: -
cdr3_length: 18
v_call: TRBV14
clone_size: few
j_call: TRBJ2-2
cdr3_aa: CASSQGGAGSANTGELFF
cdr3_nt: TGTGCCAGCAGCCAAGGGGGAGCGGGTTCCGCGAACACCGGGGAGCTGTTTTTT

d_call: -
cdr3_length: 15
v_call: TRBV7-9
clone_size: -
j_call: TRBJ2-4
cdr3_aa: CASSLEAGTKNIQYF
cdr3_nt: TGTGCCAGCAGCTTAGAGGCAGGGACGAAAAACATTCAGTACTTC

d_call: -
cdr3_length: 14
v_call: TRBV3-1/TRBV3-2
clone_size: -
j_call: TRBJ1-4
cdr3_aa: CASSQSVSPDKLFF
cdr3_nt: TGTGCCAGCAGCCAATCTGTGTCTCCGGATAAACTGTTTTTT

d_call: -
cdr3_length: 14
v_call: TRBV7-9
clone_size: few
j_call: TRBJ1-1
cdr3_aa: CASSPSQADTEAFF
cdr3_nt: TGTGCCAGCAGCCCATCTCAGGCGGACACTGAAGCTTTCTTT

d_call: TRBD1
cdr3_length: 17
v_call: TRBV19
clone_size: -
j_call: TRBJ2-7
cdr3_aa: CASSIAPRDRGLYEQYF
cdr3_nt: TGTGCCAGTAGTATAGCCCCCAGGGACAGGGGCCTCTACGAGCAGTACTTC

d_call: -
cdr3_length: 15
v_call: TRBV6-6
clone_size: -
j_call: TRBJ1-5
cdr3_aa: CASRPDTSSNQPQHF
cdr3_nt: TGTGCCAGCAGGCCGGACACATCAAGCAATCAGCCCCAGCATTTT

d_call: TRBD1
cdr3_length: 15
v_call: TRBV4-3
clone_size: -
j_call: TRBJ2-7
cdr3_aa: CASSQGWTGSYEQYF
cdr3_nt: TGCGCCAGCAGCCAAGGGTGGACAGGATCCTACGAGCAGTACTTC

d_call: TRBD1
cdr3_length: 14
v_call: TRBV5-5
clone_size: -
j_call: TRBJ1-2
cdr3_aa: CASSWPGTGGGYTF
cdr3_nt: TGTGCCAGCAGCTGGCCCGGGACAGGGGGCGGCTACACCTTC

d_call: -
cdr3_length: 15
v_call: TRBV19
clone_size: -
j_call: TRBJ2-2
cdr3_aa: CASRQTGILTGELFF
cdr3_nt: TGTGCCAGTAGACAAACAGGGATTCTCACCGGGGAGCTGTTTTTT

d_call: -
cdr3_length: 14
v_call: TRBV19
clone_size: -
j_call: TRBJ1-5
cdr3_aa: CASSMAGYEQPQHF
cdr3_nt: TGTGCCAGTAGTATGGCGGGGTACGAACAGCCCCAGCATTTT

d_call: -
cdr3_length: 15
v_call: TRBV11-3
clone_size: once
j_call: TRBJ2-7
cdr3_aa: CASSLGAGTSYEQYF
cdr3_nt: TGTGCCAGCAGCTTAGGTGCCGGGACATCCTACGAGCAGTACTTC

d_call: -
cdr3_length: 13
v_call: TRBV2
clone_size: -
j_call: TRBJ2-5
cdr3_aa: CASRGEAGETQYF
cdr3_nt: TGTGCCAGCAGAGGGGAGGCGGGAGAGACCCAGTACTTC

d_call: -
cdr3_length: 14
v_call: TRBV10-3
clone_size: -
j_call: TRBJ2-7
cdr3_aa: CAISALGGLDEQYF
cdr3_nt: TGTGCCATCAGTGCCCTGGGAGGACTCGACGAGCAGTACTTC

d_call: -
cdr3_length: 14
v_call: TRBV4-3
clone_size: -
j_call: TRBJ1-1
cdr3_aa: CASSQDPWTVGAFF
cdr3_nt: TGCGCCAGCAGCCAAGATCCGTGGACTGTGGGAGCTTTCTTT

d_call: TRBD1
cdr3_length: 15
v_call: TRBV9
clone_size: -
j_call: TRBJ1-3
cdr3_aa: CASSVRGTAGNTIYF
cdr3_nt: TGTGCCAGCAGCGTGCGCGGGACAGCTGGAAACACCATATATTTT

d_call: TRBD1
cdr3_length: 14
v_call: TRBV7-2
clone_size: -
j_call: TRBJ1-3
cdr3_aa: CASKYRGPGNTIYF
cdr3_nt: TGTGCCAGCAAGTACAGGGGGCCCGGAAACACCATATATTTT

d_call: TRBD2
cdr3_length: 12
v_call: TRBV5-5
clone_size: -
j_call: TRBJ2-7
cdr3_aa: CASSSGGREQYF
cdr3_nt: TGTGCCAGCAGCTCGGGGGGTAGGGAGCAGTACTTC

d_call: TRBD1
cdr3_length: 14
v_call: TRBV18
clone_size: -
j_call: TRBJ1-2
cdr3_aa: CASSPDRADYGYTF
cdr3_nt: TGTGCCAGCTCCCCCGACAGGGCGGACTATGGCTACACCTTC

d_call: TRBD2
cdr3_length: 15
v_call: TRBV30
clone_size: -
j_call: TRBJ2-3
cdr3_aa: CAWKGRGGGTDTQYF
cdr3_nt: TGTGCCTGGAAAGGGCGGGGAGGGGGCACAGATACGCAGTATTTT

d_call: -
cdr3_length: 14
v_call: TRBV18
clone_size: -
j_call: TRBJ2-7
cdr3_aa: CASSPPLSSYEQYF
cdr3_nt: TGTGCCAGCTCACCACCGCTCAGCTCCTACGAGCAGTACTTC

d_call: -
cdr3_length: 13
v_call: TRBV19
clone_size: -
j_call: TRBJ2-5
cdr3_aa: CASNFGEQETQYF
cdr3_nt: TGTGCCAGTAACTTTGGGGAACAAGAGACCCAGTACTTC

d_call: -
cdr3_length: 13
v_call: TRBV6-1
clone_size: few
j_call: TRBJ1-5
cdr3_aa: CASSEAYNQPQHF
cdr3_nt: TGTGCCAGCAGTGAAGCCTACAATCAGCCCCAGCATTTT

d_call: -
cdr3_length: 13
v_call: TRBV14
clone_size: -
j_call: TRBJ2-5
cdr3_aa: CASSQSLPETQYF
cdr3_nt: TGTGCCAGCAGCCAAAGCCTACCAGAGACCCAGTACTTC

d_call: -
cdr3_length: 15
v_call: TRBV7-2
clone_size: -
j_call: TRBJ2-2
cdr3_aa: CASSLRTGNTGELFF
cdr3_nt: TGTGCCAGCAGCTTACGGACGGGAAACACCGGGGAGCTGTTTTTT

d_call: -
cdr3_length: 13
v_call: TRBV12-2
clone_size: -
j_call: TRBJ2-2
cdr3_aa: CASRLGYDGELFF
cdr3_nt: TGTGCAAGTCGCTTAGGGTACGACGGGGAGCTGTTTTTT

d_call: -
cdr3_length: 13
v_call: TRBV7-2
clone_size: -
j_call: TRBJ1-5
cdr3_aa: CASSPGYNQPQHF
cdr3_nt: TGTGCCAGCAGCCCAGGGTACAATCAGCCCCAGCATTTT

d_call: -
cdr3_length: 17
v_call: TRBV5-1
clone_size: few
j_call: TRBJ1-3
cdr3_aa: CASSLAPWLGSGNTIYF
cdr3_nt: TGCGCCAGCAGCTTAGCGCCGTGGCTTGGGTCTGGAAACACCATATATTTT

d_call: -
cdr3_length: 13
v_call: TRBV5-4
clone_size: -
j_call: TRBJ2-7
cdr3_aa: CASSLAVGYEQYF
cdr3_nt: TGTGCCAGCAGCTTGGCGGTGGGCTACGAGCAGTACTTC

d_call: -
cdr3_length: 13
v_call: TRBV27
clone_size: -
j_call: TRBJ1-4
cdr3_aa: CASSSLANEKLFF
cdr3_nt: TGTGCCAGCAGTTCCCTGGCTAATGAAAAACTGTTTTTT

d_call: TRBD2
cdr3_length: 20
v_call: TRBV2
clone_size: once
j_call: TRBJ2-4
cdr3_aa: CASSEWEQLAGGLAKNIQYF
cdr3_nt: TGTGCCAGCAGTGAATGGGAGCAACTAGCGGGGGGGTTAGCCAAAAACATTCAGTACTTC

d_call: -
cdr3_length: 15
v_call: TRBV19
clone_size: -
j_call: TRBJ1-2
cdr3_aa: CASTSFLGAEDGYTF
cdr3_nt: TGTGCCAGTACCTCCTTCCTTGGGGCTGAGGATGGCTACACCTTC